This TCR beta chain was sequenced for a study of cytomegalovirus exposure and HLA in healthy donors. About the study: Tens of millions of unique TCRs from HLA-typed donors were held in an early release of data.

General study results and limits: Some highly shared sequence variants likely arose as a pipeline artifact. As was reported, the HLA-A and HLA-B alleles of most subjects were accurately predicted from TCR beta sequences. Three chains tied to CMV proved CMV antigen-specific in vitro.

V was clipped by 6 bases and J by 7 bases; unmatched bases: 6. The CDR3 contains 12 residues. Germline V lookup: CDR1 LNHDA, CDR2 SQIVND (reference sequence). Remarks on this clone: The target antigen is unknown.

Both 60 Vbeta primers and 13 Jbeta primers went into the PCR. Sequencing used immunoSEQ multiplex PCR; TCRdb keeps in-frame clones, though not all of them. The table shows about 130,000 clones, with about 80% occurring only once. The TCR comes from a woman in her thirties or forties in good health and CMV-seronegative. The specimen was PBMCs. The V and J genes are TRBV19 and TRBJ2-7, with 7 bases that match TRBD1. CDR3 DNA: TGTGCCAGTAGCACAGGGGTGGGGGAGCAGTACTTC. As protein: CASSTGVGEQYF.